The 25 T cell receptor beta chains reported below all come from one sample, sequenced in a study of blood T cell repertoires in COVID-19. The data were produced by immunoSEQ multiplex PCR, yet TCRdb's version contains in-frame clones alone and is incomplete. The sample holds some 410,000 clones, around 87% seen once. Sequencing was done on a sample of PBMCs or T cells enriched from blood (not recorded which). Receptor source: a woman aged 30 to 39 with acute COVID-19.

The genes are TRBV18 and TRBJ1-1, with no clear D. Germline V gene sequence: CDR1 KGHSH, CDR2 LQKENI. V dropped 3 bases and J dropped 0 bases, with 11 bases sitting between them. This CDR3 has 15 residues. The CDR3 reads CASSPMTSMNTEAFF. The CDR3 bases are TGTGCCAGCTCACCCATGACAAGTATGAACACTGAAGCTTTCTTT.

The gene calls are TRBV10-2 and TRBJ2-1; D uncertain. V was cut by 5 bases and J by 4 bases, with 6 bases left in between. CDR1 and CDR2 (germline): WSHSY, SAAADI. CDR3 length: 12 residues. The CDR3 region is CASSSGYNEQFF. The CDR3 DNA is TGCGCCAGCAGTTCCGGGTACAATGAGCAGTTCTTC.

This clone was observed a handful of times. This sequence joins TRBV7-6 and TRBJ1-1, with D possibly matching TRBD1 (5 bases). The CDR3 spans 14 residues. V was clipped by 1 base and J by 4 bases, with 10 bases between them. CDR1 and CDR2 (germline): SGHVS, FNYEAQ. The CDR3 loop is CASSLEGSGTEAFF. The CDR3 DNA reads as TGTGCCAGCAGCTTAGAGGGGTCGGGCACTGAAGCTTTCTTT.

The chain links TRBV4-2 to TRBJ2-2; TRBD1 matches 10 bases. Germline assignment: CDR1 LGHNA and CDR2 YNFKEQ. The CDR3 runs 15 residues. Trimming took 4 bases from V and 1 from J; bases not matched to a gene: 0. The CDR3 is CASSRDRGNTGELFF. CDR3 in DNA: TGTGCCAGCAGCCGGGACAGGGGGAACACCGGGGAGCTGTTTTTT.

CDR3 sequence reads: CASSHPGVNYGYTF. The CDR3 bases are TGTGCCAGCAGCCACCCGGGGGTTAACTATGGCTACACCTTC. This sequence joins TRBV6-6 and TRBJ1-2; possible D gene TRBD1, 5 bases. Germline values: CDR1 MNHNY, CDR2 SVGAGI (reference sequence). With 6 bases removed from V and 1 base from J, the gap between germline ends came to 12 bases. The length of the CDR3 is 14 residues.

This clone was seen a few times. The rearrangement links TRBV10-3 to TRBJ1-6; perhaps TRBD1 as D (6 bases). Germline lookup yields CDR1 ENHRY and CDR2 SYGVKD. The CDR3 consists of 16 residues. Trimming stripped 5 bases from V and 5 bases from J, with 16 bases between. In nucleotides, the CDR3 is TGTGCCATCAGTACCCCCCCAGGGGTGGATAATTCACCCCTCCACTTT. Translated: CAISTPPGVDNSPLHF.

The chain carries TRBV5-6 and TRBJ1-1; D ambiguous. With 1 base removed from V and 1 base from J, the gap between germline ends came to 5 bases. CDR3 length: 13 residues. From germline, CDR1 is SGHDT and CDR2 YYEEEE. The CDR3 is CASSLSENTEAFF. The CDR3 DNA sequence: TGTGCCAGCAGCTTGTCAGAGAACACTGAAGCTTTCTTT.

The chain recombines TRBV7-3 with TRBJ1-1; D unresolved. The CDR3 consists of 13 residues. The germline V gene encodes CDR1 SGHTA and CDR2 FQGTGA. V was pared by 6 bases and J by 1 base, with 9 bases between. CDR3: CASSHSSNTEAFF. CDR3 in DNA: TGTGCCAGCAGTCACAGCTCGAACACTGAAGCTTTCTTT.

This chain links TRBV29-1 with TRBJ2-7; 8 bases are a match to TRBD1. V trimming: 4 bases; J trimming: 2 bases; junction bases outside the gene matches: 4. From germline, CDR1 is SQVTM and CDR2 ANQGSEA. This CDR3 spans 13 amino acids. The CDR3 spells CSVGDRTTYEQYF. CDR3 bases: TGCAGCGTTGGGGACAGGACCACCTACGAGCAGTACTTC.

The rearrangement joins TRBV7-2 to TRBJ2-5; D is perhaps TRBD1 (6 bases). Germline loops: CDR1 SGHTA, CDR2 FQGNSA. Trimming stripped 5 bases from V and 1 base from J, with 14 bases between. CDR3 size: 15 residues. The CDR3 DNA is TGTGCCAGCAGCCTAACAGGGACCCGCCAAGAGACCCAGTACTTC. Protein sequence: CASSLTGTRQETQYF.

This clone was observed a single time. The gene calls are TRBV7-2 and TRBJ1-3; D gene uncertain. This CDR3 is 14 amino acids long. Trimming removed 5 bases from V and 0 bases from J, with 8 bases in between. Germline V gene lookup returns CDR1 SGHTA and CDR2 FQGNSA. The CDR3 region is CASSPSFSGNTIYF. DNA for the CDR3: TGTGCCAGCAGCCCGAGCTTCTCTGGAAACACCATATATTTT. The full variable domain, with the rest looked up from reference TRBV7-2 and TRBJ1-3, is GAGVSQSPSNKVTEKGKDVELRCDPISGHTALYWYRQSLGQGLEFLIYFQGNSAPDKSGLPSDRFSAERTGGSVSTLTIQRTQQEDSAVYLCASSPSFSGNTIYFGEGSWLTVV.

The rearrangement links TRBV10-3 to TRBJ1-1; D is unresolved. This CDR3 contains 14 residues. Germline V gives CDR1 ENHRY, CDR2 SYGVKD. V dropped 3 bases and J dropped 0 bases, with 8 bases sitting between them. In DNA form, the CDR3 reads TGTGCCATCAGTGACCCTAGAATGAACACTGAAGCTTTCTTT. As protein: CAISDPRMNTEAFF.

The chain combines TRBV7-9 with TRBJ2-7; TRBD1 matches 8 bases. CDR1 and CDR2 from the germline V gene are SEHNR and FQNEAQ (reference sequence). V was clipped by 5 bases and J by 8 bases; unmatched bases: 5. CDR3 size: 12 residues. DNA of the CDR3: TGTGCCAGCAGCCTGGACAGGGTTAAGCAGTACTTC. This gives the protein CASSLDRVKQYF.

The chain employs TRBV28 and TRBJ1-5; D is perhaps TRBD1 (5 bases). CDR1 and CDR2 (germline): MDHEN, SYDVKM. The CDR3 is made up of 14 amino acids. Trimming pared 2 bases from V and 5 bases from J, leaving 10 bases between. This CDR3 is CASSLEAGHQPQHF. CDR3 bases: TGTGCCAGCAGTTTAGAGGCAGGGCATCAGCCCCAGCATTTT.

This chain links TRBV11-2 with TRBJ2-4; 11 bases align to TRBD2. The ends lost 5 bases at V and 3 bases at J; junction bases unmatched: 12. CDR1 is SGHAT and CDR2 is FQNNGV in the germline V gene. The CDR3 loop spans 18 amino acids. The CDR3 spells CASSLRYLAGGDKNIQYF. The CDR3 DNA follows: TGTGCCAGCAGCCTTCGGTATCTAGCGGGGGGCGACAAAAACATTCAGTACTTC.

The CDR3 DNA is TGTGCCAGCAGCTTAGGACAGAGTAACTATGGCTACACCTTC. This codes for CASSLGQSNYGYTF. This chain links TRBV5-6 with TRBJ1-2; D possibly corresponds to TRBD1 (6 bases). Looked up from germline, CDR1 is SGHDT and CDR2 is YYEEEE. With 2 bases removed from V and 1 base from J, the gap between germline ends came to 9 bases. The CDR3 contains 14 residues.

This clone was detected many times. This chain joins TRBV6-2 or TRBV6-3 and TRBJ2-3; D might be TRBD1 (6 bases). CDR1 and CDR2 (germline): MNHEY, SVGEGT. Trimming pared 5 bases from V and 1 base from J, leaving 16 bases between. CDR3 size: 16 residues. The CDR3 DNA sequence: TGTGCCAGCAGTCCAGGGGACAATTGGCGCACAGATACGCAGTATTTT. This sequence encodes CASSPGDNWRTDTQYF.

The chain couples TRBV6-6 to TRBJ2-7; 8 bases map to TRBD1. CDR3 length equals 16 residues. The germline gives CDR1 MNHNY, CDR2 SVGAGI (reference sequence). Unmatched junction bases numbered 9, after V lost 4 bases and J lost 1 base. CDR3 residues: CASSSRTGYLSYEQYF. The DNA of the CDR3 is TGTGCCAGCAGTTCCAGGACAGGGTACCTATCCTACGAGCAGTACTTC.

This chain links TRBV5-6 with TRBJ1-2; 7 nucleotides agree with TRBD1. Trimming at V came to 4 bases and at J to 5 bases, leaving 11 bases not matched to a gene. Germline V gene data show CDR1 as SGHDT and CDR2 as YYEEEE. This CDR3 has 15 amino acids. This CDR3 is CASSLSGQPRYGYTF. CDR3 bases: TGTGCCAGCAGCCTTTCGGGACAGCCACGGTATGGCTACACCTTC.

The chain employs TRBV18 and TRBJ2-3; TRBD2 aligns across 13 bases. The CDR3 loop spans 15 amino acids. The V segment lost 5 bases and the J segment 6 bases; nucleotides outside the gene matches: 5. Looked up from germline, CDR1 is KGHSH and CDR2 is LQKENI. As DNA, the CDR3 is TGTGCCAGCTCATCGGGACTAGCGGGGTTGGATACGCAGTATTTT. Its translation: CASSSGLAGLDTQYF.

CDR3 DNA: TGCGCCAGCAGCTTGGATAGGAGTGGCTACACCTTC. It encodes CASSLDRSGYTF. The chain has TRBV5-1 and TRBJ1-2; no definite D call. The CDR3 runs to 12 residues. Germline CDR1 reads SGHRS; CDR2 reads YFSETQ. V lost 0 bases, J lost 7 bases, and 7 bases lay in between. Full variable domain (remainder filled in from reference TRBV5-1 and TRBJ1-2): KAGVTQTPRYLIKTRGQQVTLSCSPISGHRSVSWYQQTPGQGLQFLFEYFSETQRNKGNFPGRFSGRQFSNSRSEMNVSTLELGDSALYLCASSLDRSGYTFGSGTRLTVV.

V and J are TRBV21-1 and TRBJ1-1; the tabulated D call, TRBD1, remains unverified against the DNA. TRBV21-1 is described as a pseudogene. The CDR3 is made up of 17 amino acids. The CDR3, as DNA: TGTGCCAGCAGCAAAAGGACGGCAGGGGCATGGGGCACTGAAGCTTTCTTT. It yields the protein CASSKRTAGAWGTEAFF.

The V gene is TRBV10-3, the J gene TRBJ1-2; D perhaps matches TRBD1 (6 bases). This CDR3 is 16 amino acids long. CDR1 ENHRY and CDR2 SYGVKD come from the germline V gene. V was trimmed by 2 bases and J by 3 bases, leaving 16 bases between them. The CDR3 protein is CAISEGGPQAYYGYTF. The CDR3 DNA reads TGTGCCATCAGTGAGGGGGGCCCACAAGCTTACTATGGCTACACCTTC.

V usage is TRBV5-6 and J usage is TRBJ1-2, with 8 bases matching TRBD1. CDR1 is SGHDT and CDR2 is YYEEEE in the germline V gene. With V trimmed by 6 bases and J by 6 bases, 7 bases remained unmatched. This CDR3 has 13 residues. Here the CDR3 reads CASTRTGRNGYTF. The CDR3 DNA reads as TGTGCCAGCACCCGGACAGGGAGAAATGGCTACACCTTC.

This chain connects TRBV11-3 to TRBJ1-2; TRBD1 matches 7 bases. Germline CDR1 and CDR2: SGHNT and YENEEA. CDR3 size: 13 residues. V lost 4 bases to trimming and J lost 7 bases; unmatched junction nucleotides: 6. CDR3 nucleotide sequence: TGTGCCAGCAGCTGGGGACAGCGTACTGGCTACACCTTC. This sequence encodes CASSWGQRTGYTF. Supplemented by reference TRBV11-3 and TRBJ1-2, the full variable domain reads EAGVVQSPRYKIIEKKQPVAFWCNPISGHNTLYWYLQNLGQGPELLIRYENEEAVDDSQLPKDRFSAERLKGVDSTLKIQPAELGDSAVYLCASSWGQRTGYTFGSGTRLTVV.